The rows below give T cell receptor beta chains drawn from one sample of a study of T cell responses to AZD1222 COVID-19 vaccine. The repertoire was sequenced with immunoSEQ multiplex PCR; TCRdb's copy has only in-frame clones and lacks some. The repertoire includes approximately 120,000 clones, about 90% of them detected once, and 0.85% to 1.3% sits in the top ten. The source material was peripheral blood, sampled on day 0 of AZD1222 vaccination. The receptors were sampled from an adult in good health. Both conserved end residues are part of each CDR3. Fields, in order: D gene, J gene, clone size, V gene, CDR3 protein, CDR3 DNA. A D gene is named only where the DNA matches it firmly. Rows give clone size only sometimes, using once, few, many, or a class for an expanded clone.

D gene: TRBD2; J gene: TRBJ2-7; clone size: -; V gene: TRBV27; CDR3 protein: CGRLAGSEQYF; CDR3 DNA: TGTGGGAGACTAGCGGGAAGCGAGCAGTACTTC
D gene: TRBD1; J gene: TRBJ1-6; clone size: -; V gene: TRBV7-2; CDR3 protein: CASSLDRVTLHF; CDR3 DNA: TGTGCCAGCAGCCTAGACAGGGTAACCCTCCACTTT
D gene: TRBD1; J gene: TRBJ1-2; clone size: -; V gene: TRBV30; CDR3 protein: CAWRRTGTFGYTF; CDR3 DNA: TGTGCCTGGAGGCGGACAGGGACCTTTGGCTACACCTTC
D gene: TRBD2; J gene: TRBJ2-1; clone size: -; V gene: TRBV5-6; CDR3 protein: CASITGGSYNEQFF; CDR3 DNA: TGTGCCAGCATCACGGGGGGATCCTACAATGAGCAGTTCTTC
D gene: -; J gene: TRBJ1-1; clone size: once; V gene: TRBV6-5; CDR3 protein: CASSQRRMNTEAFF; CDR3 DNA: TGTGCCAGCAGTCAAAGACGCATGAACACTGAAGCTTTCTTT
D gene: -; J gene: TRBJ1-1; clone size: -; V gene: TRBV28; CDR3 protein: CASSLGWAEAFF; CDR3 DNA: TGTGCCAGCAGTTTAGGGTGGGCTGAAGCTTTCTTT
D gene: TRBD2; J gene: TRBJ2-7; clone size: -; V gene: TRBV11-1; CDR3 protein: CASSQLAGSSYEQYF; CDR3 DNA: TGTGCCAGCAGCCAACTAGCGGGCAGCTCCTACGAGCAGTACTTC
D gene: TRBD1; J gene: TRBJ1-5; clone size: -; V gene: TRBV10-3; CDR3 protein: CAISGTAYSNQPQHF; CDR3 DNA: TGTGCCATCAGCGGGACAGCTTATAGCAATCAGCCCCAGCATTTT
D gene: TRBD1; J gene: TRBJ1-5; clone size: -; V gene: TRBV6-6; CDR3 protein: CASRKRGQGSNQPQHF; CDR3 DNA: TGTGCCAGCCGCAAGAGAGGACAGGGTAGCAATCAGCCCCAGCATTTT
D gene: -; J gene: TRBJ1-2; clone size: -; V gene: TRBV15; CDR3 protein: CATSKQPGGNYGYTF; CDR3 DNA: TGTGCCACCAGCAAACAACCTGGGGGAAACTATGGCTACACCTTC
D gene: -; J gene: TRBJ2-2; clone size: -; V gene: TRBV5-1; CDR3 protein: CASSDRPRASGELFF; CDR3 DNA: TGCGCCAGCAGCGACCGGCCGCGGGCGTCCGGGGAGCTGTTTTTT
D gene: TRBD1; J gene: TRBJ1-2; clone size: -; V gene: TRBV10-3; CDR3 protein: CAISRDRPNGYTF; CDR3 DNA: TGTGCCATCAGCCGGGACAGGCCTAATGGCTACACCTTC
D gene: TRBD2; J gene: TRBJ2-5; clone size: -; V gene: TRBV4-2; CDR3 protein: CASSQGGSSETQYF; CDR3 DNA: TGTGCCAGCAGCCAAGGCGGGAGCTCAGAGACCCAGTACTTC